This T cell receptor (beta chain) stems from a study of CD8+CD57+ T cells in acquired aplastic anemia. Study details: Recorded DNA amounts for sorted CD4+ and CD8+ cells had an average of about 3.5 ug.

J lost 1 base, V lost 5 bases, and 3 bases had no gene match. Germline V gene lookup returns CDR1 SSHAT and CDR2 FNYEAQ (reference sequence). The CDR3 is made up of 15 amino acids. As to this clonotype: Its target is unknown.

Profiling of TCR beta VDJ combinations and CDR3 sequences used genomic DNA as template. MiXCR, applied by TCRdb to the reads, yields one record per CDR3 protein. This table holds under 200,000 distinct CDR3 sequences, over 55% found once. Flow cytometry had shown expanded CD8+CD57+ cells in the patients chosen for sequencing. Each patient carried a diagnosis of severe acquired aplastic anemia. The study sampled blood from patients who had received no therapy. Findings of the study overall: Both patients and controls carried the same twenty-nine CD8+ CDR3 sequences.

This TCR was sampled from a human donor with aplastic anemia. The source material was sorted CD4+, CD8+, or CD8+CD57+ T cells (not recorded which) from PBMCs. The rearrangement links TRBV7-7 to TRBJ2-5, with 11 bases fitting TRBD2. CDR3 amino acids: CASSPLAGGQETQYF. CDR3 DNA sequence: TGTGCCAGCAGCCCTCTAGCGGGAGGCCAAGAGACCCAGTACTTC.